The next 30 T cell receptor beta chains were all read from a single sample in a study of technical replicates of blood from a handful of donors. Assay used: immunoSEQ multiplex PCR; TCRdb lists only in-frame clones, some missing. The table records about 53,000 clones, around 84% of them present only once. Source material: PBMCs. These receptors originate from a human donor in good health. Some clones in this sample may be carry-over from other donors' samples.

In DNA, the CDR3 is TGTGCCAGCAGCTTAAGCCCGAACACTGAAGCTTTCTTT. Protein sequence: CASSLSPNTEAFF. This chain links TRBV5-6 with TRBJ1-1, with D unresolved. The CDR3 consists of 13 residues. Per germline, CDR1 SGHDT and CDR2 YYEEEE. The V and J ends lost 2 bases and 1 base respectively, with 6 bases between them.

The CDR3 region has the DNA TGTGCCAGAACCCGGCAGGGGCTTAGGGATGAGCAGTTCTTC. Its translation: CARTRQGLRDEQFF. The chain joins TRBV25-1 to TRBJ2-1; a possible D gene is TRBD1 (6 bases). Germline CDR1 and CDR2: MGHDK and SYGVNS. This CDR3 contains 14 residues. V was clipped by 9 bases and J by 8 bases, with 20 bases between them.

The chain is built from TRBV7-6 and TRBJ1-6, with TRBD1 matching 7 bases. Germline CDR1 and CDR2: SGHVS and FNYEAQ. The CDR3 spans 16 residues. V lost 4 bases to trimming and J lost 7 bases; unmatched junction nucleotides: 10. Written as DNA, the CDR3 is TGTGCCAGCAGCTCCGCCCAAGACAGGGCAAATTCACCCCTCCACTTT. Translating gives CASSSAQDRANSPLHF.

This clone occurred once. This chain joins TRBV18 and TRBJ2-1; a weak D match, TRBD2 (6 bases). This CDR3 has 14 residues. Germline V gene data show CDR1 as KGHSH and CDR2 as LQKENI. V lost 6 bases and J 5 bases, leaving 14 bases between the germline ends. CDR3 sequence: CASSVGTRDNEQFF. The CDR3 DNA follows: TGTGCCAGCTCGGTCGGGACTCGGGACAATGAGCAGTTCTTC.

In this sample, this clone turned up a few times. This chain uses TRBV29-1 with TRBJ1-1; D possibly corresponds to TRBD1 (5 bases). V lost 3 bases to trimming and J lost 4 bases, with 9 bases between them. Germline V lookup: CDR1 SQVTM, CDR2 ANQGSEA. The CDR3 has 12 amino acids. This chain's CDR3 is CSVDRDGTEAFF. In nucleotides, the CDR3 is TGCAGCGTTGACAGGGATGGCACTGAAGCTTTCTTT.

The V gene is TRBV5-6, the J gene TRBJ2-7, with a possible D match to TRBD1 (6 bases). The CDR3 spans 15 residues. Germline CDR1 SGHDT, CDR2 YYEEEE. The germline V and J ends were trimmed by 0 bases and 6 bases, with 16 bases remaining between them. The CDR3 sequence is CASSLVAGLGGEQYF. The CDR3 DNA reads TGTGCCAGCAGCTTGGTTGCTGGGCTAGGGGGCGAGCAGTACTTC.

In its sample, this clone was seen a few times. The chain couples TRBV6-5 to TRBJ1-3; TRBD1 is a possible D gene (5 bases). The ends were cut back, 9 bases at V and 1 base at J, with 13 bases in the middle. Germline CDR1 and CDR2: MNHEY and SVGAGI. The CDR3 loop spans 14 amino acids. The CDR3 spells CASSSGPSGNTIYF. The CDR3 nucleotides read TGTGCCAGTTCTTCAGGGCCATCTGGAAACACCATATATTTT.

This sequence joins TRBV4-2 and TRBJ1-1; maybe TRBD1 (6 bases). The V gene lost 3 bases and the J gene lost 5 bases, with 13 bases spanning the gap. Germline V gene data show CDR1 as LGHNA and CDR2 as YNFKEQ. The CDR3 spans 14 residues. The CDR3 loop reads CASSHSSGDTEAFF. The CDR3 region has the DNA TGTGCCAGCAGCCATTCATCAGGGGATACTGAAGCTTTCTTT.

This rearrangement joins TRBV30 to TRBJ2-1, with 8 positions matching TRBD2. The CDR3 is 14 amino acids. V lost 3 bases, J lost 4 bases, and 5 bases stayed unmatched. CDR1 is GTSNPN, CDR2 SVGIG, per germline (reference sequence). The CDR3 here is CAWRGVAGYNEQFF. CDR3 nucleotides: TGTGCCTGGAGAGGGGTAGCGGGGTACAATGAGCAGTTCTTC. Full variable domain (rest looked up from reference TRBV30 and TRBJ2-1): SQTIHQWPATLVQPVGSPLSLECTVEGTSNPNLYWYRQAAGRGLQLLFYSVGIGQISSEVPQNLSASRPQDRQFILSSKKLLLSDSGFYLCAWRGVAGYNEQFFGPGTRLTVL.

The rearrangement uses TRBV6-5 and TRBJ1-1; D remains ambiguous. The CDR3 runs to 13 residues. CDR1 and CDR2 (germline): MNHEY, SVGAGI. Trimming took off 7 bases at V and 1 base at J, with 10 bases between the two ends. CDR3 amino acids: CASTQRENTEAFF. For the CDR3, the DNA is TGTGCCAGCACCCAACGGGAGAACACTGAAGCTTTCTTT.

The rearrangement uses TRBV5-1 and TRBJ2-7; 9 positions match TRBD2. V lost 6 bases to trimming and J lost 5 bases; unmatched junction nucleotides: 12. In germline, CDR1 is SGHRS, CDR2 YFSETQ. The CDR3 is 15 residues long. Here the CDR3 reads CASMYQASGVNEQYF. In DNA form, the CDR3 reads TGCGCCAGCATGTATCAGGCTAGCGGGGTTAACGAGCAGTACTTC.

The CDR3 DNA sequence: TGTGCCAGCAGTAAAACAGGTTTTCAAGAGACCCAGTACTTC. Its protein is CASSKTGFQETQYF. J is TRBJ2-5 and V is TRBV2; perhaps TRBD1 as D (5 bases). V was pared by 5 bases and J by 2 bases, with 12 bases between. The CDR3 has 14 residues. Germline V lookup: CDR1 SNHLY, CDR2 FYNNEI.

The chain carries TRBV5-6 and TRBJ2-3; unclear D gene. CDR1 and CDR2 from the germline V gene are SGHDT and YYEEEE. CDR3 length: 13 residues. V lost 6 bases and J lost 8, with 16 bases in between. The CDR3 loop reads CASTDSERGTQYF. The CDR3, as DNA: TGTGCCAGCACCGACTCGGAGAGAGGTACGCAGTATTTT.

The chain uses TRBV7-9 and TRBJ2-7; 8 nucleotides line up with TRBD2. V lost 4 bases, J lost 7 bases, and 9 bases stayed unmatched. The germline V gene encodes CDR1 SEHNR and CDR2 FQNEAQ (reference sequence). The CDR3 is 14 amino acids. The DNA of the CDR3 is TGTGCCAGCAGCTCTGCGGGAGGCCTTTTTGAGCAGTACTTC. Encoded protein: CASSSAGGLFEQYF.

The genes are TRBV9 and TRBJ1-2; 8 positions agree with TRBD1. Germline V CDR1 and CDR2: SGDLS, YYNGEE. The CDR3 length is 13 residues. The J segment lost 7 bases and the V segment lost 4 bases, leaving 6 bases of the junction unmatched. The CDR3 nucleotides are TGTGCCAGCAGCCGACGGACAGGGCCTGGCTACACCTTC. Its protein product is CASSRRTGPGYTF.

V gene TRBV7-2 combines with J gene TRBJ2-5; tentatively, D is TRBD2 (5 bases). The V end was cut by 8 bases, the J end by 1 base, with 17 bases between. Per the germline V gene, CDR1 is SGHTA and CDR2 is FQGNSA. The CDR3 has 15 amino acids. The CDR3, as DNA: TGTGCCAGCTCCCCGCGAGGGCCCTCCCAAGAGACCCAGTACTTC. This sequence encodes CASSPRGPSQETQYF.

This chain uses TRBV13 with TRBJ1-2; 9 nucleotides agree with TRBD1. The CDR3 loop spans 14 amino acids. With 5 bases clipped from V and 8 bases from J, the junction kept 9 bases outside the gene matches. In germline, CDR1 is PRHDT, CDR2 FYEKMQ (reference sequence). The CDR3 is CASSITGTGYGYTF. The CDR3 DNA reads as TGTGCCAGCAGCATCACCGGGACAGGGTACGGCTACACCTTC.

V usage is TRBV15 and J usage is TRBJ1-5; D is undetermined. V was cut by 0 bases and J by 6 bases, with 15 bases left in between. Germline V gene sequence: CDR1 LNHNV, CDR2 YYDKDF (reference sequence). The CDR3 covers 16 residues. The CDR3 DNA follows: TGTGCCACCAGCAGAGATGAGGGCAGCTTTGCTCAGCCCCAGCATTTT. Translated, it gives CATSRDEGSFAQPQHF.

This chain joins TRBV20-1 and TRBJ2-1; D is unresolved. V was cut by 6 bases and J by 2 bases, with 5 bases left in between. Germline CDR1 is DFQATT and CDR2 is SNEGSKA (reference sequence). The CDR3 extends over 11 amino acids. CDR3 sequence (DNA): TGCAGTGCCCGGGCCTACAATGAGCAGTTCTTC. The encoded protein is CSARAYNEQFF.

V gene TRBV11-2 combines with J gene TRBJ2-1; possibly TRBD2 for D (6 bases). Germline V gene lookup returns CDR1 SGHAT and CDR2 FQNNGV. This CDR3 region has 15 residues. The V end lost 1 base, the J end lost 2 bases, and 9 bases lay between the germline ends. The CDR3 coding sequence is TGTGCCAGCAGCTTAGGGCTAGCGCCCTACAATGAGCAGTTCTTC. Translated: CASSLGLAPYNEQFF.

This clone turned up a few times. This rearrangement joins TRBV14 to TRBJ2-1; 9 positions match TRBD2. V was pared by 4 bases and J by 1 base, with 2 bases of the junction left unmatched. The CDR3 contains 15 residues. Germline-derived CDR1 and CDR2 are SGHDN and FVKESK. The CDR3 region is CASSLLAGSYNEQFF. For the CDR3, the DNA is TGTGCCAGCAGCCTTCTAGCGGGGTCCTACAATGAGCAGTTCTTC.

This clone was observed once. The chain's CDR3 is CASSGVRDRGISNQPQHF. The CDR3 nucleotides read TGTGCCAGCAGTGGTGTCCGGGACAGGGGGATTAGCAATCAGCCCCAGCATTTT. J is TRBJ1-5 and V is TRBV6-1; 11 positions match TRBD1. Germline loops: CDR1 MNHNS, CDR2 SASEGT. With 4 bases clipped from V and 0 bases from J, the junction kept 8 bases outside the gene matches. The CDR3 consists of 18 residues.

The CDR3 nucleotides read TGCGCCAGCAGACCCGCCCGGGACAGGGACTCCTACGAGCAGTACTTC. It yields the protein CASRPARDRDSYEQYF. The chain has TRBV10-2 and TRBJ2-7; 9 nucleotides align to TRBD1. This CDR3 is built from 16 residues. Losses at the gene ends were 6 bases for V and 0 bases for J; bases not matched to a gene: 9. CDR1 WSHSY and CDR2 SAAADI come from the germline V gene.

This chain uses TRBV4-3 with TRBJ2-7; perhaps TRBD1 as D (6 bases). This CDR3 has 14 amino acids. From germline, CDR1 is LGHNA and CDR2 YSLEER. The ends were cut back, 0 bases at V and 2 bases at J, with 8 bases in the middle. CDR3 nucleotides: TGCGCCAGCAGCCAAGATACAGGGACCTACGAGCAGTACTTC. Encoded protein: CASSQDTGTYEQYF.

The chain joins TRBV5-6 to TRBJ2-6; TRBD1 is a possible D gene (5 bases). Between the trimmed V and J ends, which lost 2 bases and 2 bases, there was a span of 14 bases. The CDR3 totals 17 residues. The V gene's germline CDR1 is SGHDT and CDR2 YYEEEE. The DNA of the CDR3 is TGTGCCAGCAGCTTCAAAGGGGTCTCAGCTGGGGCCAACGTCCTGACTTTC. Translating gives CASSFKGVSAGANVLTF.

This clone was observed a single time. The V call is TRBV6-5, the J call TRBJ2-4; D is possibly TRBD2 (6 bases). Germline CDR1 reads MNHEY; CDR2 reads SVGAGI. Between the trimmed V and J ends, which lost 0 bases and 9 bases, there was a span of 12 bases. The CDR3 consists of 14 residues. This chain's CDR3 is CASSYSTSQGIQYF. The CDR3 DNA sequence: TGTGCCAGCAGTTACTCAACTAGCCAGGGCATTCAGTACTTC.

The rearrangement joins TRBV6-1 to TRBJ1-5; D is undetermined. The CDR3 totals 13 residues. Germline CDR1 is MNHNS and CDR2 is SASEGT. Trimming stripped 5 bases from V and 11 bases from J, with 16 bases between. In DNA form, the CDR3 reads TGTGCCAGCAGTACAAACGGGAGAACAGCCCAGCATTTT. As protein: CASSTNGRTAQHF.

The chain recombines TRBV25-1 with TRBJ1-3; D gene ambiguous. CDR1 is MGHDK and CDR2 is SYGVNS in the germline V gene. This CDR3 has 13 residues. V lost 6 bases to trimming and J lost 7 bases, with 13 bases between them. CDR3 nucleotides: TGTGCCAGCAGCCCAAGCGGTGTCAACACCATATATTTT. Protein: CASSPSGVNTIYF.

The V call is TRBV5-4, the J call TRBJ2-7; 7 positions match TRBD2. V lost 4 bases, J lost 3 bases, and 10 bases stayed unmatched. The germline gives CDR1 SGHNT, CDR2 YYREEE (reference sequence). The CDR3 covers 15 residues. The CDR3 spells CASSPNAGRGYEQYF. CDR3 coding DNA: TGTGCCAGCAGCCCAAACGCGGGGAGGGGCTACGAGCAGTACTTC. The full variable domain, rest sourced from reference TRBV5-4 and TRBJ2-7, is ETGVTQSPTHLIKTRGQQVTLRCSSQSGHNTVSWYQQALGQGPQFIFQYYREEENGRGNFPPRFSGLQFPNYSSELNVNALELDDSALYLCASSPNAGRGYEQYFGPGTRLTVT.

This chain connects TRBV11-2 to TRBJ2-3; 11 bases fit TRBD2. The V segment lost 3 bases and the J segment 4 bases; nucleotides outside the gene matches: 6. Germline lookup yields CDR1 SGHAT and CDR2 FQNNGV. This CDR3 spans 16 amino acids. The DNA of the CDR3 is TGTGCCAGCAGCTTCTTAGCGGGAGGGGGAGCAGATACGCAGTATTTT. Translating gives CASSFLAGGGADTQYF.